These 14 T cell receptor beta chains originate from one sample sequenced in a study of T cell changes during pregnancy in multiple sclerosis. TCRdb's table, derived via immunoSEQ multiplex PCR, lists solely in-frame clones and lacks some. The data show some 74,000 clones, just under 95% seen once. The starting material was peripheral blood, obtained after pregnancy. The source of these receptors is a female donor in good health, enrolled as a control in a pregnancy study.

V usage is TRBV5-8 and J usage is TRBJ2-5, with 11 positions matching TRBD2. This CDR3 comprises 15 residues. Germline CDR1 and CDR2: SGHTS and YDEGEE. V trimming: 0 bases; J trimming: 7 bases; junction bases outside the gene matches: 5. The CDR3 protein is CASSLGLAGLGTQYF. The CDR3 DNA reads TGTGCCAGCAGCTTGGGACTAGCGGGGTTGGGGACCCAGTACTTC.

The chain employs TRBV7-9 and TRBJ2-1; possibly TRBD1 for D (5 bases). CDR1 and CDR2 from the germline V gene are SEHNR and FQNEAQ (reference sequence). The CDR3 runs 13 residues. V lost 2 bases and J 7 bases, leaving 9 bases between the germline ends. This CDR3 is CASSLLGVNEQFF. CDR3 coding DNA: TGTGCCAGCAGCTTATTAGGGGTAAATGAGCAGTTCTTC.

The genes are TRBV27 and TRBJ2-5; a possible D gene is TRBD2 (5 bases). The CDR3 is 13 amino acids. Germline CDR1 is MNHEY and CDR2 is SMNVEV (reference sequence). Trimming removed 4 bases at V and 2 bases at J, with 8 bases between. As DNA, the CDR3 is TGTGCCAGCAGTTATAGCGCACAAGAGACCCAGTACTTC. Its translation: CASSYSAQETQYF.

This chain connects TRBV4-1 to TRBJ1-5, with D hard to call. Per germline, CDR1 MGHRA and CDR2 YSYEKL. The V end lost 1 base, the J end lost 1 base, and 8 bases lay between the germline ends. The CDR3 loop spans 15 amino acids. The CDR3: CASSQVGTSNQPQHF. CDR3 bases: TGCGCCAGCAGCCAAGTTGGCACCAGCAATCAGCCCCAGCATTTT.

In its sample, this clone was seen once. The genes are TRBV10-3 and TRBJ1-2, with D unclear. The V end was cut by 0 bases, the J end by 2 bases, with 7 bases between. The length of the CDR3 is 14 residues. The germline gives CDR1 ENHRY, CDR2 SYGVKD. CDR3: CAISESAGNYGYTF. DNA for the CDR3: TGTGCCATCAGTGAGTCGGCAGGAAACTATGGCTACACCTTC.

The chain links TRBV28 to TRBJ2-6; TRBD2 agrees at 9 bases. This CDR3 region has 16 residues. Germline V lookup: CDR1 MDHEN, CDR2 SYDVKM. The trim removed 4 bases at V and 0 bases at J, leaving 1 base unmatched. The CDR3 reads CASSSSGNSGANVLTF. DNA of the CDR3: TGTGCCAGCAGTTCTAGCGGGAACTCTGGGGCCAACGTCCTGACTTTC.

The rearrangement links TRBV27 to TRBJ2-2, with D uncertain. Germline lookup yields CDR1 MNHEY and CDR2 SMNVEV (reference sequence). The CDR3 length is 13 residues. V was cut by 7 bases and J by 6 bases, with 12 bases left in between. The CDR3 region is CASIDTEAGELFF. CDR3 nucleotide sequence: TGTGCCAGCATCGATACCGAGGCCGGGGAGCTGTTTTTT.

The chain links TRBV2 to TRBJ2-3, with D perhaps TRBD2 (5 bases). The CDR3 runs 13 residues. The germline CDR1 and CDR2 sequences are SNHLY and FYNNEI. V lost 5 bases and J 4 bases, leaving 10 bases between the germline ends. CDR3 in amino acids: CASSLDGADTQYF. CDR3 in DNA: TGTGCCAGCAGTCTCGACGGGGCAGATACGCAGTATTTT.

On this clone itself: Compared with germline, one end of the junction differs, possibly owing to a read error. This chain uses TRBV25-1 with TRBJ1-6; 7 nucleotides align to TRBD1. The CDR3 is made up of 14 amino acids. The germline V gene encodes CDR1 MGHDK and CDR2 SYGVNS. The CDR3: CAGSADRDNSPLHF. DNA of the CDR3: TGTGCCGGCAGCGCCGACAGGGACAATTCACCCCTCCACTTT.

This sequence joins TRBV5-1 and TRBJ2-1; 12 bases are shared with TRBD2. Germline V gene lookup returns CDR1 SGHRS and CDR2 YFSETQ. CDR3 length: 16 residues. V gave up 4 bases and J gave up 4 bases; unmatched junction bases: 6. The CDR3 protein is CASSPMTSGGYNEQFF. In DNA form, the CDR3 reads TGCGCCAGCAGCCCCATGACTAGCGGGGGATACAATGAGCAGTTCTTC.

The J gene is TRBJ1-4, the V gene TRBV5-6; 8 bases map to TRBD1. The CDR3 length is 14 residues. V lost 4 bases to trimming and J lost 8 bases; unmatched junction nucleotides: 7. Per the germline V gene, CDR1 is SGHDT and CDR2 is YYEEEE. The CDR3 reads CASSAGTGEEKLFF. CDR3 coding DNA: TGTGCCAGCAGCGCCGGGACAGGAGAGGAAAAACTGTTTTTT. Full variable domain (rest looked up from reference TRBV5-6 and TRBJ1-4): DAGVTQSPTHLIKTRGQQVTLRCSPKSGHDTVSWYQQALGQGPQFIFQYYEEEERQRGNFPDRFSGHQFPNYSSELNVNALLLGDSALYLCASSAGTGEEKLFFGSGTQLSVL.

This clone was seen just once. The CDR3 coding sequence is TGTGCCAGCAGCGCGACAGGGTCCCTGGGCTACACCTTC. Translation: CASSATGSLGYTF. V gene TRBV6-5 combines with J gene TRBJ1-2; the match to TRBD1 covers 7 bases. CDR1 and CDR2 from the germline V gene are MNHEY and SVGAGI. The CDR3 runs 13 residues. Germline trimming cut 6 bases from V and 8 bases from J; bases unmatched to any gene: 9.

This chain joins TRBV4-1 and TRBJ2-5, with D maybe TRBD1 (5 bases). The CDR3 is made up of 17 amino acids. In germline, CDR1 is MGHRA, CDR2 YSYEKL. Between the trimmed V and J ends, which lost 2 bases and 4 bases, there was a span of 20 bases. The CDR3 region has the DNA TGCGCCAGCAGCCAATTCCCCCGGCAGGGCGTAGGAGAGACCCAGTACTTC. This codes for CASSQFPRQGVGETQYF.

J is TRBJ1-6 and V is TRBV2, with 9 bases that match TRBD1. CDR1 is SNHLY, CDR2 FYNNEI, per germline. With V trimmed by 3 bases and J by 9 bases, 9 bases remained unmatched. The CDR3 runs to 16 residues. The CDR3 is CASSDPGQGSSSPLHF. CDR3 nucleotides: TGTGCCAGCAGTGATCCGGGACAGGGTAGTAGTTCACCCCTCCACTTT.